The next 13 T cell receptor beta chains were all read from a single sample in a study of PD-1 blockade in classical Hodgkin lymphoma. Profiled with immunoSEQ multiplex PCR; TCRdb holds only in-frame clones, not every one. The sample shows about 21,000 clones, 70% to 85% of them seen only once. Time point indicated: cycle 4 day 1 (C4D1), after around six weeks of nivolumab. Following autologous stem cell transplantation, relapse occurred in every patient, and exposure to brentuximab vedotin varied. This material consisted of peripheral blood mononuclear cells (PBMCs), taken before the fourth cycle of nivolumab. The receptors come from a human donor with classical Hodgkin lymphoma.

The genes are TRBV4-1 and TRBJ2-5, with a tentative D call TRBD1 (6 bases). The V gene lost 0 bases and the J gene lost 7 bases, with 9 bases spanning the gap. This CDR3 has 13 amino acids. Germline CDR1 MGHRA, CDR2 YSYEKL. CDR3 protein: CASSQDQGRTQYF. The CDR3 DNA sequence: TGCGCCAGCAGCCAAGATCAGGGGCGGACCCAGTACTTC.

The chain is built from TRBV7-9 and TRBJ2-5; D remains ambiguous. V lost 1 base and J 1 base, leaving 7 bases between the germline ends. Germline CDR1 is SEHNR and CDR2 is FQNEAQ (reference sequence). The CDR3 length is 14 residues. The CDR3 region has the DNA TGTGCCAGCAGCTTAGGTCAGATCCAAGAGACCCAGTACTTC. This encodes CASSLGQIQETQYF.

This clone is termed medium-sized. The chain uses TRBV11-2 and TRBJ1-3, with D possibly matching TRBD1 (6 bases). The V gene lost 3 bases and the J gene lost 7 bases, with 13 bases spanning the gap. There are 14 residues in the CDR3. The germline CDR1 and CDR2 sequences are SGHAT and FQNNGV. CDR3: CASSLSQGSNTIYF. For the CDR3, the DNA is TGTGCCAGCAGCTTGAGTCAGGGGAGCAACACCATATATTTT.

The rearrangement joins TRBV20-1 to TRBJ2-2; D is unresolved. Germline CDR1 and CDR2: DFQATT and SNEGSKA (reference sequence). This CDR3 comprises 11 residues. V was shortened by 5 bases and J by 6 bases, with 7 bases between the two germline ends. CDR3 residues: CSAARSGELFF. For the CDR3, the DNA is TGCAGTGCTGCCCGCTCCGGGGAGCTGTTTTTT.

The chain combines TRBV19 with TRBJ1-5; D remains ambiguous. The CDR3 is made up of 13 amino acids. Germline CDR1 and CDR2: LNHDA and SQIVND (reference sequence). V gave up 7 bases and J gave up 7 bases, with 14 bases separating them. The CDR3 spells CASTGDWGQPQHF. CDR3 in DNA: TGTGCCAGTACCGGAGATTGGGGACAGCCCCAGCATTTT.

The CDR3 DNA follows: TGTGCCAGCAACTCTAGTACGCAGTATTTT. It encodes CASNSSTQYF. This chain links TRBV6-4 with TRBJ2-3, with D unresolved. The ends were cut back, 7 bases at V and 8 bases at J, with 7 bases in the middle. Germline-derived CDR1 and CDR2 are MRHNA and SNTAGT. This CDR3 comprises 10 residues.

This chain uses TRBV18 with TRBJ1-5; unclear D gene. The germline V and J ends were trimmed by 1 base and 5 bases, with 12 bases remaining between them. The CDR3 consists of 15 residues. Per the germline V gene, CDR1 is KGHSH and CDR2 is LQKENI. The CDR3 loop reads CASSPRAGADQPQHF. For the CDR3, the DNA is TGTGCCAGCTCACCACGGGCAGGCGCTGATCAGCCCCAGCATTTT.

The genes are TRBV27 and TRBJ2-1; D gene uncertain. Germline CDR1 MNHEY, CDR2 SMNVEV (reference sequence). Deletions cut 6 bases from V and 4 bases from J, with 10 bases between. The CDR3 extends over 13 amino acids. The DNA of the CDR3 is TGTGCCAGCAGATCTGGTCCTTACAATGAGCAGTTCTTC. This encodes CASRSGPYNEQFF.

The rearrangement joins TRBV18 to TRBJ2-5; the match to TRBD1 covers 10 bases. J was trimmed by 4 bases and V by 3 bases; bases with no gene match: 5. The V gene's germline CDR1 is KGHSH and CDR2 LQKENI. This CDR3 is built from 15 residues. The CDR3 protein is CASSPGQGTRETQYF. The CDR3 DNA reads as TGTGCCAGCTCACCGGGACAGGGGACGCGAGAGACCCAGTACTTC.

The chain has TRBV6-6 and TRBJ2-3; 8 bases match TRBD1. The CDR3 contains 15 residues. Trimming cost V 4 bases and J 1 base; bases outside gene matches: 4. Germline CDR1 reads MNHNY; CDR2 reads SVGAGI (reference sequence). CDR3 sequence: CASSWTGSGTDTQYF. The CDR3 DNA sequence: TGTGCCAGCAGTTGGACAGGGTCTGGCACAGATACGCAGTATTTT.

This chain uses TRBV19 with TRBJ2-7, with 11 bases matching TRBD1. The V segment lost 5 bases and the J segment 2 bases; nucleotides outside the gene matches: 5. Germline CDR1 reads LNHDA; CDR2 reads SQIVND (reference sequence). The CDR3 contains 15 residues. The CDR3 loop is CASSARDRGAYEQYF. The CDR3 DNA follows: TGTGCCAGTAGTGCTCGGGACAGGGGGGCCTACGAGCAGTACTTC.

The J gene is TRBJ2-7, the V gene TRBV2; perhaps D is TRBD1 or TRBD2 (5 bases each). The V and J ends lost 6 bases and 4 bases respectively, with 13 bases between them. The CDR3 loop spans 13 amino acids. The germline CDR1 and CDR2 sequences are SNHLY and FYNNEI. The CDR3 sequence is CASRPGRVYEQYF. In DNA form, the CDR3 reads TGTGCCAGCAGGCCGGGACGAGTTTACGAGCAGTACTTC.

This clone is termed medium-sized. This chain connects TRBV9 to TRBJ2-1; D gene ambiguous. Looked up from germline, CDR1 is SGDLS and CDR2 is YYNGEE. The germline V and J ends were trimmed by 7 bases and 6 bases, with 8 bases remaining between them. The CDR3 runs 11 residues. The CDR3 DNA follows: TGTGCCAGCGCCTCTTTCAATGAGCAGTTCTTC. Translated: CASASFNEQFF.